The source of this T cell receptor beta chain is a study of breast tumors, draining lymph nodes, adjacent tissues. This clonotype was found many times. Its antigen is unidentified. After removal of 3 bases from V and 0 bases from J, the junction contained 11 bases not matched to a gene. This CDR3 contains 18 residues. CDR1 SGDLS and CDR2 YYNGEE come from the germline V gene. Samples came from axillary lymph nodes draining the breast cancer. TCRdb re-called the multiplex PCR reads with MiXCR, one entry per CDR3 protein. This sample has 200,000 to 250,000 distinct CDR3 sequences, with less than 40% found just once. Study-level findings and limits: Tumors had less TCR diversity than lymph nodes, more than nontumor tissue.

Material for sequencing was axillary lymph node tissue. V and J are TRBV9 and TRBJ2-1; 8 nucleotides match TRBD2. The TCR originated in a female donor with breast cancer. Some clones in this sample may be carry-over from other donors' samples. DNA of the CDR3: TGTGCCAGCAGCGGGAGCAAGGCGGGACTAGTCTCCTACAATGAGCAGTTCTTC. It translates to CASSGSKAGLVSYNEQFF.